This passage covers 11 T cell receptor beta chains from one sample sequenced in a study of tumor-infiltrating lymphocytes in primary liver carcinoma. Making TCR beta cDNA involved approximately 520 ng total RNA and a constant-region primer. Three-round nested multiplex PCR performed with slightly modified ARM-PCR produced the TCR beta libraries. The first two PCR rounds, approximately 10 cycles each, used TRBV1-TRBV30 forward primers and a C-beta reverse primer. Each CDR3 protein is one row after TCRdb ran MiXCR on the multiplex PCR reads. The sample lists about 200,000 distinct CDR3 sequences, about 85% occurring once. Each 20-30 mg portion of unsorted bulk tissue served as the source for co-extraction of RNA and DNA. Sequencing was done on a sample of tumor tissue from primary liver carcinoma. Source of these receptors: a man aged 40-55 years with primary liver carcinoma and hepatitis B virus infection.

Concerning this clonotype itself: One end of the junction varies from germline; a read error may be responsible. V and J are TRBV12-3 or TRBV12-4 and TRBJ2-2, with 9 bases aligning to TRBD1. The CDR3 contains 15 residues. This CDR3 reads CASSHDRGGSGELFF. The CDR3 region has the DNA TGTGCCAGCAGCCACGACAGGGGGGGCAGCGGGGAGCTATTTTTT.

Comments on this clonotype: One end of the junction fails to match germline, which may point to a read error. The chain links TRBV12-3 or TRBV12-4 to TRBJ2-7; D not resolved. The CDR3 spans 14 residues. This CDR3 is CASSLVGRSFEQYF. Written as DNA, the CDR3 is TGTGCCAGCAGTTTAGTAGGCAGATCATTCGAGCAATACTTC.

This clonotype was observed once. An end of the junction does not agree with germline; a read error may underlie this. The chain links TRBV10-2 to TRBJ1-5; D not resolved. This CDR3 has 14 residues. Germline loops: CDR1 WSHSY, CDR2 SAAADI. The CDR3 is CASSEIAEDQPQQF. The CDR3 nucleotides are TGTGCCAGCAGTGAGATCGCAGAGGATCAGCCCCAGCAATTT.

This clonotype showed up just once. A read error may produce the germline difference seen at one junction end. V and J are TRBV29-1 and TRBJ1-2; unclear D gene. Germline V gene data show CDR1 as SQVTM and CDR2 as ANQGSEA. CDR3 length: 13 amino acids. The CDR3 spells CSVLGVGNYDYTF. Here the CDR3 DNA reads TGCAGCGTTCTTGGAGTTGGAAACTATGACTACACCTTC.

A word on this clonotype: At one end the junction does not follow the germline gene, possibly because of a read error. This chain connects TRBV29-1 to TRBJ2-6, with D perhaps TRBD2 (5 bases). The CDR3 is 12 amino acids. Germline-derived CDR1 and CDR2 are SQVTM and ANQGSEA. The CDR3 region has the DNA TGCAGCGTTGACTCGGAGGCCAACCTCCTGACTTTC. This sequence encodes CSVDSEANLLTF.

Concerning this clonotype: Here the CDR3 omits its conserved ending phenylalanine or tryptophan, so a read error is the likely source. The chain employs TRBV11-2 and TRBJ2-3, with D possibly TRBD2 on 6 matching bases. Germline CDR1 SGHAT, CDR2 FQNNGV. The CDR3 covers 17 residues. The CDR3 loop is CTSSLDSGETSTDTQYL. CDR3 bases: TGTACCAGCAGCTTAGATTCGGGGGAGACTAGCACAGATACGCAGTATCTT.

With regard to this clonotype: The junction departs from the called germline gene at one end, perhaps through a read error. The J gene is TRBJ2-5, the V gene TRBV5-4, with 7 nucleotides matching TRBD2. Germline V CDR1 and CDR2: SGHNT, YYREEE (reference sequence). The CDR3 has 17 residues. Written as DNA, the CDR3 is TGTGCCAGCGGCTCGGGTCCCAGCGGGGTCGGTCAAGAGACCCAGTATTTC. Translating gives CASGSGPSGVGQETQYF.

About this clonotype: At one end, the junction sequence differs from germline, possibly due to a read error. The CDR3 DNA sequence: TGTGTCAGCAGTTATCAGGGGGCCTACCCTGAAGCCTTCTTT. Protein sequence: CVSSYQGAYPEAFF. The V call is TRBV6-5, the J call TRBJ1-1; 8 nucleotides align to TRBD1. This CDR3 is built from 14 residues. Per germline, CDR1 MNHEY and CDR2 SVGAGI.

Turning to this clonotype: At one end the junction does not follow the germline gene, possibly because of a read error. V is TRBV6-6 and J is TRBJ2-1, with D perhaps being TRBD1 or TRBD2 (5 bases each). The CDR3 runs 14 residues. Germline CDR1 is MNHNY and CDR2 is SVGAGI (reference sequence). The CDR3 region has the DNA TGTGCCAGCAGTTACTCCCAGGGTTACAATGAGCGGTTCTTT. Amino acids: CASSYSQGYNERFF.

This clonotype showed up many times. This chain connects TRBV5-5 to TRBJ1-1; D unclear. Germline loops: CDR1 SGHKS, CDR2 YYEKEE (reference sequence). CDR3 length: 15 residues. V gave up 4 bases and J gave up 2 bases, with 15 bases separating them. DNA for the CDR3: TGTGCCAGCAGCCACAATTTTCAGCGAAACACTGAAGCTTTCTTT. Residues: CASSHNFQRNTEAFF.

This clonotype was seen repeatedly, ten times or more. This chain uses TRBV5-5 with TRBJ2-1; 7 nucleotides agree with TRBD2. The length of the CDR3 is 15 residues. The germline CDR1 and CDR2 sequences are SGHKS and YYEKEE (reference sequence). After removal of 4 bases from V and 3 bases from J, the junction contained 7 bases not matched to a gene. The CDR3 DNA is TGTGCCAGCAGCCCATCGAGCGGGATCTACAATGAGCAGTTCTTC. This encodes CASSPSSGIYNEQFF.